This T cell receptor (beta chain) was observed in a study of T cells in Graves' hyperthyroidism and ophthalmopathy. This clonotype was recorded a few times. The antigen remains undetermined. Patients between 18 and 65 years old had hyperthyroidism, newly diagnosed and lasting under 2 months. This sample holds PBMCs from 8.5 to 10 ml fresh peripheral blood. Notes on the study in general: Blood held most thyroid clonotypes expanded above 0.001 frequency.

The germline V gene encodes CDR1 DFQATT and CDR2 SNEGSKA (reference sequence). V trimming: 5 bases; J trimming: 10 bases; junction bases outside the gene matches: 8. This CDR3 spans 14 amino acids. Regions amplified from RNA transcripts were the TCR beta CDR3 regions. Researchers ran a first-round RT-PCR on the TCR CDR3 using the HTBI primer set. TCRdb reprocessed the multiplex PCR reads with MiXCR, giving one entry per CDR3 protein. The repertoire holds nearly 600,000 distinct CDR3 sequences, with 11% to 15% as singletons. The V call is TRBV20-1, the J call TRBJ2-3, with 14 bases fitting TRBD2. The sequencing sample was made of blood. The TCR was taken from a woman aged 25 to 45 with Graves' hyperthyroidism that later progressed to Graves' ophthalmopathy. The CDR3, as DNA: TGCAGTGCTTCCCCCGGGACTAGCGGGAGTGCGCAGTATTTT. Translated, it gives CSASPGTSGSAQYF.